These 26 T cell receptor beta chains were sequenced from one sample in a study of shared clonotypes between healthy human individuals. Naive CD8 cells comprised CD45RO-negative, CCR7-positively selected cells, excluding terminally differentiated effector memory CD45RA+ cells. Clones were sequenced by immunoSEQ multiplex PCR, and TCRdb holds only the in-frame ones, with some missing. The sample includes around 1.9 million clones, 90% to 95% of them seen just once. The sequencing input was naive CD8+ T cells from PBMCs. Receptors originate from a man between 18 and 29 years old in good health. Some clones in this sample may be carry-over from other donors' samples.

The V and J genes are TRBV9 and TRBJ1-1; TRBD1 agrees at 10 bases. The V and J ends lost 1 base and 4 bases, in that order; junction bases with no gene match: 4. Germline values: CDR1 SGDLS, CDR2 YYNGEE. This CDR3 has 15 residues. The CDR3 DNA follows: TGTGCCAGCAGCGTAAGGGACAGGGGAGGCACTGAAGCTTTCTTT. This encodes CASSVRDRGGTEAFF.

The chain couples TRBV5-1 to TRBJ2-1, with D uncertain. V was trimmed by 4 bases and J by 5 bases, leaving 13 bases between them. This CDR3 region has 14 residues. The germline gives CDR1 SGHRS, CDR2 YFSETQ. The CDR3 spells CASSVGTQNNEQFF. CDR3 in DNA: TGCGCCAGCAGCGTTGGCACCCAGAACAATGAGCAGTTCTTC.

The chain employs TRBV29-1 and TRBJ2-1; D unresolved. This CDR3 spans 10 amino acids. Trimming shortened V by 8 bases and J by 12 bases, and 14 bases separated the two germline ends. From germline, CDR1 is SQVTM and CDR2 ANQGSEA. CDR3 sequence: CSIGASWQFF. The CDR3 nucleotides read TGCAGCATCGGAGCTTCCTGGCAGTTCTTC.

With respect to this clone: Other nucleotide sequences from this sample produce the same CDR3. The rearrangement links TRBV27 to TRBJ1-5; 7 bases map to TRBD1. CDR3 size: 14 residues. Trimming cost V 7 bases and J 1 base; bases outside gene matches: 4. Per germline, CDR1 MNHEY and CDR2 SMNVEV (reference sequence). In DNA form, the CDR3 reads TGTGCCAGCAACCGACAGGGAAGCAATCAGCCCCAGCATTTT. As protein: CASNRQGSNQPQHF.

CDR3 nucleotide sequence: TGTGCCAGCAGCTTGTATCCAGGGCCCAATCAGCCCCAGCATTTT. It yields the protein CASSLYPGPNQPQHF. The chain carries TRBV5-4 and TRBJ1-5; D possibly corresponds to TRBD1 (5 bases). In germline, CDR1 is SGHNT, CDR2 YYREEE (reference sequence). The CDR3 length is 15 residues. The V end was cut by 1 base, the J end by 3 bases, with 11 bases between.

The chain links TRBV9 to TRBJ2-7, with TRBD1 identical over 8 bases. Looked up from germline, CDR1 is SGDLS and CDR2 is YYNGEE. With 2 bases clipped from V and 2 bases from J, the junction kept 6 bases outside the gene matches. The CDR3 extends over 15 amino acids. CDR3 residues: CASSVGTGLPYEQYF. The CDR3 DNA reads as TGTGCCAGCAGCGTGGGGACAGGACTTCCCTACGAGCAGTACTTC. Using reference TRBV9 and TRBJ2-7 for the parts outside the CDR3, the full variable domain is DSGVTQTPKHLITATGQRVTLRCSPRSGDLSVYWYQQSLDQGLQFLIQYYNGEERAKGNILERFSAQQFPDLHSELNLSSLELGDSALYFCASSVGTGLPYEQYFGPGTRLTVT.

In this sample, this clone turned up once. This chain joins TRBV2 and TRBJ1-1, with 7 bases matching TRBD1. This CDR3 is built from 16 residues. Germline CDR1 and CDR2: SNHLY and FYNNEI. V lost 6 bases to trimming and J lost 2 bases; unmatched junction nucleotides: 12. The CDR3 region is CASRDFFGQANTEAFF. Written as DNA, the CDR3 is TGTGCCAGCAGGGATTTCTTCGGACAGGCTAACACTGAAGCTTTCTTT.

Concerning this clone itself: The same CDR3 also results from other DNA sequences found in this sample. CDR3 coding DNA: TGTGCCAGCAGCGTTACAGGGGGCAAAGAGACCCAGTACTTC. Its protein is CASSVTGGKETQYF. J is TRBJ2-5 and V is TRBV9, with 9 bases matching TRBD1. From germline, CDR1 is SGDLS and CDR2 YYNGEE. The CDR3 runs 14 residues. V gave up 2 bases and J gave up 3 bases; unmatched junction bases: 2.

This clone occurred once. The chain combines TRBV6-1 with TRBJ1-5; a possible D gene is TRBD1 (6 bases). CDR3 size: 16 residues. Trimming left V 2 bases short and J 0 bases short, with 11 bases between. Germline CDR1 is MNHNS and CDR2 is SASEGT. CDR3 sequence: CASSEKDSYSNQPQHF. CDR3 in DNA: TGTGCCAGCAGTGAAAAGGACAGTTATAGCAATCAGCCCCAGCATTTT.

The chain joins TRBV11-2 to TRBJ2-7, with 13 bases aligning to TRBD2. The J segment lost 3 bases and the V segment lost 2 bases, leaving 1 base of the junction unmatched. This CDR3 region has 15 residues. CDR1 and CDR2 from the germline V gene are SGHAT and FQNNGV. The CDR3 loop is CASSLRLAGGYEQYF. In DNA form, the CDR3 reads TGTGCCAGCAGCTTACGACTAGCGGGAGGCTACGAGCAGTACTTC.

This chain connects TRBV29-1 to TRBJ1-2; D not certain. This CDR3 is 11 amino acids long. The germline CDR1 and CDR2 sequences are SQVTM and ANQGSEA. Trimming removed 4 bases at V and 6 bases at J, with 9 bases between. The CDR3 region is CSVAVLDGYTF. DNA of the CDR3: TGCAGCGTTGCGGTCCTTGATGGCTACACCTTC.

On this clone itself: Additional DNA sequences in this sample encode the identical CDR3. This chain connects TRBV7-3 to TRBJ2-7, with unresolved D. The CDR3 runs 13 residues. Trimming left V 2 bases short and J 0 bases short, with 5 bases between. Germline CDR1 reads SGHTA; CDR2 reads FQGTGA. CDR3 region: CASSLSPSYEQYF. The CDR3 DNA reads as TGTGCCAGCAGCTTATCCCCCTCCTACGAGCAGTACTTC. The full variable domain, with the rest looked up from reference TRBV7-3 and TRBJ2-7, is GAGVSQTPSNKVTEKGKYVELRCDPISGHTALYWYRQSLGQGPEFLIYFQGTGAADDSGLPNDRFFAVRPEGSVSTLKIQRTERGDSAVYLCASSLSPSYEQYFGPGTRLTVT.

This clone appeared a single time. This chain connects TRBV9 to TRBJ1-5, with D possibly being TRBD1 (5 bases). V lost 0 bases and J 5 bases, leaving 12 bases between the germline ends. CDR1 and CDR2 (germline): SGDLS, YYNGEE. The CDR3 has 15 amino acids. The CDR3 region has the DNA TGTGCCAGCAGCGTAGGGGGCGGGGAGCATCAGCCCCAGCATTTT. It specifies CASSVGGGEHQPQHF.

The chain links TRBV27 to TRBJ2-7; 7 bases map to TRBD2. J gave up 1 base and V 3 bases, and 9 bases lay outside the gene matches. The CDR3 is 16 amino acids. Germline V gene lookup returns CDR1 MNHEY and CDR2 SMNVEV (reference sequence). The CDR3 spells CASSFSVTGGSYEQYF. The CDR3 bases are TGTGCCAGCAGTTTTTCCGTAACGGGAGGATCCTACGAGCAGTACTTC.

CDR3 amino acids: CASSGSGRPYNEQFF. CDR3 bases: TGTGCCAGCAGCGGTAGCGGGAGGCCTTACAATGAGCAGTTCTTC. The chain uses TRBV9 and TRBJ2-1, with TRBD2 identical over 10 bases. The germline gives CDR1 SGDLS, CDR2 YYNGEE. The CDR3 covers 15 residues. V lost 3 bases and J lost 4; bases outside the gene matches: 4.

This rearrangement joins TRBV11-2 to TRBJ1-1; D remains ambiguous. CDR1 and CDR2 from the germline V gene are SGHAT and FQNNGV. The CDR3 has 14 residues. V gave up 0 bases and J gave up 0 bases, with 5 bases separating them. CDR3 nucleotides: TGTGCCAGCAGCTTAGAGGAGGTGAACACTGAAGCTTTCTTT. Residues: CASSLEEVNTEAFF.

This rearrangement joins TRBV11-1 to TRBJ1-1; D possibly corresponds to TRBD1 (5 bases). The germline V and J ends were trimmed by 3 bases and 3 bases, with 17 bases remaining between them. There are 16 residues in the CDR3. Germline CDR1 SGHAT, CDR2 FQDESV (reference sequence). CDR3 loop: CASSFFGGEAYTEAFF. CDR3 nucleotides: TGTGCCAGCAGCTTCTTCGGGGGGGAGGCGTACACTGAAGCTTTCTTT.

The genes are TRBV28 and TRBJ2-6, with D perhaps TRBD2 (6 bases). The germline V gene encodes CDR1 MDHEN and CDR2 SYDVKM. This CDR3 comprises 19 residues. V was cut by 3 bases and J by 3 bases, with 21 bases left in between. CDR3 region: CASSLVGFVKEGGANVLTF. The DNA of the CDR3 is TGTGCCAGCAGTTTGGTAGGGTTCGTAAAGGAGGGTGGGGCCAACGTCCTGACTTTC.

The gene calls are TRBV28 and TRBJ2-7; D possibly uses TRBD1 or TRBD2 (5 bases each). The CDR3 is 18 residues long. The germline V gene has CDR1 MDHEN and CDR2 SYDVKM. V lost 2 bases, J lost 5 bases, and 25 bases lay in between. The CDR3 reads CASSLRTTAGTELDEQYF. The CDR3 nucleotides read TGTGCCAGCAGTTTAAGAACGACCGCCGGGACGGAGTTAGACGAGCAGTACTTC.

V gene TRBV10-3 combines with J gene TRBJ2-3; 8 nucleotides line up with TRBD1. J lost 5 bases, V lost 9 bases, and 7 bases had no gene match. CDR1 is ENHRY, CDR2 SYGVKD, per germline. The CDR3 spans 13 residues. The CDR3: CAIQGAPGDTQYF. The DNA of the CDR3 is TGTGCCATTCAGGGGGCGCCAGGAGATACGCAGTATTTT.

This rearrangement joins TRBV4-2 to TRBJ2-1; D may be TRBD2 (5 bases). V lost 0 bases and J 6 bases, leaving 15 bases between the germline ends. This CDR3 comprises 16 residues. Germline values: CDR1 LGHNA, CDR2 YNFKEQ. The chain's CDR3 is CASSQDIRDFSNEQFF. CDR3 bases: TGTGCCAGCAGCCAAGATATACGGGATTTTAGCAATGAGCAGTTCTTC.

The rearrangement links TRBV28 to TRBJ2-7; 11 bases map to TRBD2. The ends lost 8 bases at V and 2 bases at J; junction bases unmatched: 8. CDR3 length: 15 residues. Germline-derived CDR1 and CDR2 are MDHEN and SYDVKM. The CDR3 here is CASVISSGRTYEQYF. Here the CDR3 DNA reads TGTGCCAGCGTCATTTCTAGCGGGAGGACCTACGAGCAGTACTTC.

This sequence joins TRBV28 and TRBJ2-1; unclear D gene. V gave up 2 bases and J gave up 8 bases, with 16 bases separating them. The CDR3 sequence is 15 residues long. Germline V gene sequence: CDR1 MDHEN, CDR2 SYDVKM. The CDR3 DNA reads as TGTGCCAGCAGTTTACCCGCTAGTTCAGGCGATGAGCAGTTCTTC. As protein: CASSLPASSGDEQFF.

CDR3 in DNA: TGTGCCAGCAGCGCATCCCGGGATACGCAGTATTTT. It translates to CASSASRDTQYF. The chain is built from TRBV9 and TRBJ2-3; D call uncertain. CDR1 is SGDLS and CDR2 is YYNGEE in the germline V gene. V was shortened by 3 bases and J by 6 bases, with 8 bases between the two germline ends. The CDR3 is 12 residues long.

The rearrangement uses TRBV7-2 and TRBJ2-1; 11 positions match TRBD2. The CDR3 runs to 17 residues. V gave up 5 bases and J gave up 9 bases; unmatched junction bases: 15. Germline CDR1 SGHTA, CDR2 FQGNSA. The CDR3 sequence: CASSPRTGLAVLGEQFF. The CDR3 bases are TGTGCCAGCAGCCCACGGACGGGACTAGCGGTCTTAGGTGAGCAGTTCTTC.

The CDR3 loop reads CSAPSGTGTGELFF. CDR3 DNA: TGCAGCGCCCCGAGTGGGACGGGGACCGGGGAGCTGTTTTTT. The chain uses TRBV29-1 and TRBJ2-2; either TRBD1 or TRBD2 may fit D (5 bases each). Trimming took 7 bases from V and 5 from J, leaving 17 bases between them. There are 14 residues in the CDR3. CDR1 SQVTM and CDR2 ANQGSEA come from the germline V gene.